This note documents a single TCR beta chain sequence. This sample was taken from a study of blood T cell repertoires in COVID-19. Some clones are missing from TCRdb's copy, which holds only in-frame ones; the method was immunoSEQ multiplex PCR. The sample lists about 160,000 clones, around 93% occurring once. The length of the CDR3 is 11 residues. V gave up 5 bases and J gave up 11 bases, with 15 bases separating them. Germline V gene data show CDR1 as DFQATT and CDR2 as SNEGSKA (reference sequence). The sample consisted of peripheral blood. The clonotype originates from a woman aged 45-59 years with acute or convalescent COVID-19. The rearrangement uses TRBV20-1 and TRBJ1-1; maybe TRBD1 (5 bases). CDR3 sequence: CSAGGVRGAFF. The CDR3, as DNA: TGCAGTGCTGGGGGGGTTCGAGGGGCTTTCTTT.